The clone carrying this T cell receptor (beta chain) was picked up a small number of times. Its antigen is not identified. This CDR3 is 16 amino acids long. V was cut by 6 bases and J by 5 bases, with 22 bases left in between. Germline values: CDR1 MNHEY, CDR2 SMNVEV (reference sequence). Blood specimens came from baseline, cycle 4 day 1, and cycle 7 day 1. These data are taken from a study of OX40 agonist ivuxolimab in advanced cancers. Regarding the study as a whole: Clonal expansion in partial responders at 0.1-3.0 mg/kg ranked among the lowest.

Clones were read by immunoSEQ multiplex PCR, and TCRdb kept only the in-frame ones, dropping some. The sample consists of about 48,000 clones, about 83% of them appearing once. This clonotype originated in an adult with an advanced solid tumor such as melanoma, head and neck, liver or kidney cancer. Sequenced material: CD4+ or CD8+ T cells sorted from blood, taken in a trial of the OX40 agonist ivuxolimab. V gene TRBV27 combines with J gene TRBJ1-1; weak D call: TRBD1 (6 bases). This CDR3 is CASRTLRRGAKTEAFF. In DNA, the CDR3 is TGTGCCAGCAGGACTTTAAGAAGGGGGGCAAAGACTGAAGCTTTCTTT.